These 27 T cell receptor beta chains came from one sample sequenced in a study of T cells after yellow fever vaccination. TCRdb called the 5' RACE reads again in MiXCR, with one record for every CDR3 protein. Altogether 30,000 to 35,000 distinct CDR3 sequences are present, around 7% being singletons, with the ten largest covering under 25%. Sequenced material: PBMCs, either bulk or a sorted T-cell subset (CD4+, CD8+, memory, or dextramer-sorted; not recorded which), taken on the day of the first yellow fever vaccination. These receptors were obtained from a man aged 18 to 30 who received the YFV17D yellow fever vaccine.

In its sample, this clonotype was seen many times. The rearrangement joins TRBV7-2 to TRBJ2-1; perhaps TRBD2 as D (5 bases). Trimming took off 3 bases at V and 5 bases at J, with 14 bases between the two ends. This CDR3 spans 15 amino acids. Germline CDR1 and CDR2: SGHTA and FQGNSA. CDR3 in amino acids: CASSLARAGNNEQFF. The CDR3 DNA sequence: TGTGCCAGCAGCTTGGCTCGGGCCGGGAACAATGAGCAGTTCTTC.

This clonotype has a count of ten or more. The chain joins TRBV20-1 to TRBJ2-5; 10 bases agree with TRBD2. Germline trimming cut 2 bases from V and 0 bases from J; bases unmatched to any gene: 3. CDR1 is DFQATT and CDR2 is SNEGSKA in the germline V gene (reference sequence). CDR3 length: 15 residues. CDR3 nucleotides: TGCAGTGCTAGAAGTAGCGGGGGGTACCAAGAGACCCAGTACTTC. The encoded protein is CSARSSGGYQETQYF.

This clonotype was found many times. This chain joins TRBV20-1 and TRBJ1-2, with D hard to call. This CDR3 spans 14 amino acids. The germline V and J ends were trimmed by 0 bases and 4 bases, with 12 bases remaining between them. Germline V gene data show CDR1 as DFQATT and CDR2 as SNEGSKA (reference sequence). Here the CDR3 reads CSARDPLSGYGYTF. The CDR3 region has the DNA TGCAGTGCTAGAGATCCGTTGAGTGGCTATGGCTACACCTTC.

This clonotype occurred a few times. The CDR3 DNA sequence: TGTGCCAGCAGTTTGTGGGGGGCGCTTGAGCAGTTCTTC. Protein sequence: CASSLWGALEQFF. V usage is TRBV12-3 or TRBV12-4 and J usage is TRBJ2-1, with D perhaps TRBD1 or TRBD2 (6 bases each). Deletions cut 3 bases from V and 9 bases from J, with 12 bases between. This CDR3 is 13 amino acids long.

This clonotype was observed many times. V gene TRBV13 combines with J gene TRBJ2-2, with 9 bases aligning to TRBD1. Trimming cost V 5 bases and J 7 bases; bases outside gene matches: 14. The length of the CDR3 is 17 residues. The germline V gene has CDR1 PRHDT and CDR2 FYEKMQ (reference sequence). CDR3 in DNA: TGTGCCAGCAGCCCCTCCAGGGGGACAGGGCGCGTCGGGGAGCTGTTTTTT. This codes for CASSPSRGTGRVGELFF.

This clonotype was counted many times. The V gene is TRBV12-3 or TRBV12-4, the J gene TRBJ2-6; D is uncertain. Trimming pared 4 bases from V and 1 base from J, leaving 5 bases between. This CDR3 has 14 residues. In DNA, the CDR3 is TGTGCCAGCAGTTGGGCTTCTGGGGCCAACGTCCTGACTTTC. It encodes CASSWASGANVLTF.

This clonotype appeared many times. The genes are TRBV7-2 and TRBJ1-6; D possibly corresponds to TRBD1 (5 bases). CDR1 SGHTA and CDR2 FQGNSA come from the germline V gene. This CDR3 comprises 14 residues. Trimming shortened V by 1 base and J by 6 bases, and 7 bases separated the two germline ends. CDR3 sequence reads: CASSLEGSNSPLHF. The CDR3 region has the DNA TGTGCCAGCAGCTTAGAGGGGAGTAATTCACCCCTCCACTTT.

This clonotype appeared many times. The CDR3 sequence: CASSGGAGVAGANVLTF. CDR3 sequence (DNA): TGCGCCAGCAGTGGAGGGGCAGGGGTTGCTGGGGCCAACGTCCTGACTTTC. This rearrangement joins TRBV4-3 to TRBJ2-6; tentatively, D is TRBD1 or TRBD2 (6 bases each). Germline CDR1 reads LGHNA; CDR2 reads YSLEER. This CDR3 comprises 17 residues. Trimming removed 6 bases from V and 2 bases from J, with 17 bases in between.

In its sample, this clonotype was seen many times. The chain links TRBV11-2 to TRBJ2-1, with a possible D match to TRBD2 (7 bases). This CDR3 has 15 residues. The germline V and J ends were trimmed by 1 base and 2 bases, with 9 bases remaining between them. Germline V lookup: CDR1 SGHAT, CDR2 FQNNGV. The CDR3 DNA reads as TGTGCCAGCAGCTTAGGGGGGGGGCCCTACAATGAGCAGTTCTTC. This codes for CASSLGGGPYNEQFF. Based on the CDR3 plus reference TRBV11-2 and TRBJ2-1, the full variable domain is EAGVAQSPRYKIIEKRQSVAFWCNPISGHATLYWYQQILGQGPKLLIQFQNNGVVDDSQLPKDRFSAERLKGVDSTLKIQPAKLEDSAVYLCASSLGGGPYNEQFFGPGTRLTVL.

In this sample, this clonotype turned up a few times. The V call is TRBV5-4, the J call TRBJ2-3; 8 nucleotides line up with TRBD2. Trimming at V came to 4 bases and at J to 1 base, leaving 8 bases not matched to a gene. The CDR3 has 16 residues. The germline V gene encodes CDR1 SGHNT and CDR2 YYREEE (reference sequence). The CDR3: CASSLGLAGGTDTQYF. The CDR3 DNA sequence: TGTGCCAGCAGCCTGGGGCTAGCGGGCGGCACAGATACGCAGTATTTT.

About this clonotype: It may be a read error: a sequence one base away is much more abundant. The chain recombines TRBV7-3 with TRBJ1-6; TRBD1 is a possible D gene (6 bases). CDR1 is SGHTA, CDR2 FQGTGA, per germline. The CDR3 extends over 14 amino acids. V lost 6 bases, J lost 7 bases, and 13 bases lay in between. The CDR3: CASRQGQINSPLHF. The DNA of the CDR3 is TGTGCCAGCAGGCAGGGACAAATCAATTCACCCCTCCACTTT. Based on the CDR3 plus reference TRBV7-3 and TRBJ1-6, the full variable domain is GAGVSQTPSNKVTEKGKYVELRCDPISGHTALYWYRQSLGQGPEFLIYFQGTGAADDSGLPNDRFFAVRPEGSVSTLKIQRTERGDSAVYLCASRQGQINSPLHFGNGTRLTVT.

Many counts were recorded for this clonotype. The J gene is TRBJ2-1, the V gene TRBV11-3; 9 nucleotides agree with TRBD2. V shed 1 base and J 6 bases; nucleotides not matched to a gene: 7. Germline V gene data show CDR1 as SGHNT and CDR2 as YENEEA. The CDR3 totals 16 residues. The CDR3 coding sequence is TGTGCCAGCAGCTTAGTCGGCGGGGGGGCCGGCAATGAGCAGTTCTTC. This gives the protein CASSLVGGGAGNEQFF.

This clonotype was counted many times. The chain employs TRBV20-1 and TRBJ2-3, with D perhaps TRBD1 (6 bases). Germline V CDR1 and CDR2: DFQATT, SNEGSKA (reference sequence). V gave up 0 bases and J gave up 3 bases, with 13 bases separating them. The CDR3 has 15 residues. The CDR3 DNA follows: TGCAGTGCTAGAGATCCGGGACACCAAACAGATACGCAGTATTTT. Translated, it gives CSARDPGHQTDTQYF.

Ten or more counts support this clonotype. This chain joins TRBV4-2 and TRBJ2-4; D is uncertain. CDR1 and CDR2 from the germline V gene are LGHNA and YNFKEQ. V dropped 5 bases and J dropped 5 bases, with 19 bases sitting between them. The CDR3 extends over 16 amino acids. The CDR3 sequence is CASSLIAAGGQNIQYF. The CDR3, as DNA: TGTGCCAGCAGCTTGATTGCGGCCGGCGGCCAAAACATTCAGTACTTC.

This clonotype was seen repeatedly, ten times or more. The V and J genes are TRBV2 and TRBJ1-4; 11 bases line up with TRBD1. The length of the CDR3 is 14 residues. After removal of 6 bases from V and 4 bases from J, the junction contained 1 base not matched to a gene. The germline gives CDR1 SNHLY, CDR2 FYNNEI. CDR3 region: CASRGTGGNEKLFF. The CDR3 region has the DNA TGTGCCAGCAGGGGGACAGGGGGTAATGAAAAACTGTTTTTT.

This clonotype was detected ten times or more. V usage is TRBV20-1 and J usage is TRBJ2-3; D ambiguous. Germline V gene lookup returns CDR1 DFQATT and CDR2 SNEGSKA (reference sequence). V gave up 5 bases and J gave up 1 base, with 7 bases separating them. The CDR3 is 12 residues long. CDR3 amino acids: CSAPGGTDTQYF. CDR3 nucleotide sequence: TGCAGTGCTCCTGGGGGCACAGATACGCAGTATTTT.

Ten or more counts support this clonotype. V and J are TRBV5-6 and TRBJ1-1; TRBD1 is a possible D gene (6 bases). The CDR3 sequence is 14 residues long. V lost 2 bases and J lost 5, with 13 bases in between. Germline CDR1 and CDR2: SGHDT and YYEEEE. CDR3 nucleotides: TGTGCCAGCAGCTTAAGGGCCAGGGGAACTGAAGCTTTCTTT. The encoded protein is CASSLRARGTEAFF.

This clonotype was detected many times. The chain recombines TRBV7-2 with TRBJ1-5; D unresolved. The V end was cut by 5 bases, the J end by 3 bases, with 8 bases between. There are 13 residues in the CDR3. Germline V gene lookup returns CDR1 SGHTA and CDR2 FQGNSA. CDR3 loop: CASSLNVNQPQHF. CDR3 in DNA: TGTGCCAGCAGCCTTAACGTCAATCAGCCCCAGCATTTT.

At least ten counts were recorded for this clonotype. The chain recombines TRBV6-2 or TRBV6-3 with TRBJ2-2, with TRBD2 matching over 8 bases. V lost 6 bases to trimming and J lost 7 bases; unmatched junction nucleotides: 1. The germline CDR1 and CDR2 sequences are MNHEY and SVGEGT. This CDR3 contains 12 residues. CDR3 residues: CASRLAGGELFF. CDR3 coding DNA: TGTGCCAGCAGGCTAGCGGGCGGGGAGCTGTTTTTT.

This clonotype was seen ten or more times. The V and J genes are TRBV7-2 and TRBJ1-1; TRBD1 might be the D (6 bases). Trimming left V 2 bases short and J 3 bases short, with 7 bases between. The CDR3 runs 13 residues. CDR1 and CDR2 (germline): SGHTA, FQGNSA. CDR3 DNA: TGTGCCAGCAGCTTACGACAGGACACTGAAGCTTTCTTT. It encodes CASSLRQDTEAFF. Full variable domain (outside the CDR3, taken from reference TRBV7-2 and TRBJ1-1): GAGVSQSPSNKVTEKGKDVELRCDPISGHTALYWYRQSLGQGLEFLIYFQGNSAPDKSGLPSDRFSAERTGGSVSTLTIQRTQQEDSAVYLCASSLRQDTEAFFGQGTRLTVV.

There are many counts of this clonotype. The chain joins TRBV7-2 to TRBJ2-5; 12 bases fit TRBD2. Germline V gene lookup returns CDR1 SGHTA and CDR2 FQGNSA. The length of the CDR3 is 15 residues. J gave up 3 bases and V 5 bases, and 4 bases lay outside the gene matches. This CDR3 is CASSATSGGKETQYF. The CDR3 DNA reads as TGTGCCAGCAGCGCCACTAGCGGGGGGAAAGAGACCCAGTACTTC.

This clonotype was detected many times. The V gene is TRBV12-2, the J gene TRBJ1-4. TRBV12-2 is listed as a pseudogene. The CDR3 is 16 residues long. CDR3 sequence: CASRLGPQATNEKLFF. The CDR3 nucleotides read TGTGCAAGTCGCTTAGGCCCTCAAGCAACTAATGAAAAACTGTTTTTT.

At least ten counts were recorded for this clonotype. The chain combines TRBV9 with TRBJ2-1; D unclear. The CDR3 totals 12 residues. Germline loops: CDR1 SGDLS, CDR2 YYNGEE. Trimming removed 0 bases from V and 8 bases from J, with 6 bases in between. Here the CDR3 reads CASSVVSHEQFF. The DNA of the CDR3 is TGTGCCAGCAGCGTAGTGAGCCATGAGCAGTTCTTC.

This clonotype has a count of ten or more. This chain uses TRBV25-1 with TRBJ2-7, with unresolved D. From germline, CDR1 is MGHDK and CDR2 SYGVNS. The CDR3 totals 13 residues. V was clipped by 5 bases and J by 0 bases, with 8 bases between them. The CDR3, as DNA: TGTGCCAGCAGTTCCCCGAGCTCCTACGAGCAGTACGTC. This codes for CASSSPSSYEQYV.

In this sample, this clonotype turned up a few times. The V and J genes are TRBV7-2 and TRBJ1-1; D call uncertain. The CDR3 loop spans 12 amino acids. V lost 7 bases to trimming and J lost 7 bases, with 13 bases between them. CDR1 SGHTA and CDR2 FQGNSA come from the germline V gene. CDR3 in amino acids: CASNPDWLEAFF. The CDR3 bases are TGTGCCAGCAACCCCGATTGGCTTGAAGCTTTCTTT.

This clonotype was counted many times. This sequence joins TRBV7-9 and TRBJ1-1, with unresolved D. The CDR3 consists of 14 residues. CDR1 is SEHNR and CDR2 is FQNEAQ in the germline V gene (reference sequence). V shed 5 bases and J shed 1 base, with 11 bases lying between them. The CDR3 coding sequence is TGTGCCAGCAGCCCCACGAACACGAACACTGAAGCTTTCTTT. Translation gives CASSPTNTNTEAFF.

At least ten counts were recorded for this clonotype. This rearrangement joins TRBV7-2 to TRBJ1-4, with 7 bases that match TRBD1. Per germline, CDR1 SGHTA and CDR2 FQGNSA. J gave up 8 bases and V 6 bases, and 9 bases lay outside the gene matches. The CDR3 has 14 amino acids. The CDR3: CASSYRGLDEKLFF. CDR3 DNA: TGTGCCAGCAGTTACAGGGGTTTGGACGAAAAACTGTTTTTT.